This TCR beta chain was identified during a study of metastatic and nonmetastatic thyroid tumors. Study-wide context: From malignant and benign thyroid patients, repertoires in blood and in tumor or nodule tissue were compared.

The CDR3 covers 16 residues. The V and J ends lost 4 bases and 4 bases, in that order; junction bases with no gene match: 12. Germline V CDR1 and CDR2: SGDLS, YYNGEE. As originally analysed: A classifier of distant metastasis in papillary thyroid cancer was built from CDR3 differences (across clinicopathological groups). MiXCR was used by TCRdb to re-call the PCR reads. It is TCRdb's table, rather than the study itself, that gives the V and J calls and clone size. Here the sample spans about 21,000 clones, about a sixth being singletons. Each patient came to thyroid surgery without any prior treatment (of any kind). Findings and caveats of the study: Malignant tumors reportedly showed significantly higher TCR beta diversity than benign nodules in both blood and tumor.

This clone has a count of ten or more. Its antigen is not identified. The chain has TRBV9 and TRBJ2-5; the match to TRBD2 covers 8 bases. This TCR was sampled from a female donor with papillary thyroid cancer or a benign thyroid nodule (not recorded which). Some clones in this sample may be carry-over from other donors' samples. What was sequenced was tumor tissue. This chain's CDR3 is CASSPRIAGSSETQYF. In DNA, the CDR3 is TGTGCCAGCAGCCCCCGTATAGCGGGGAGTTCAGAGACCCAGTACTTC.